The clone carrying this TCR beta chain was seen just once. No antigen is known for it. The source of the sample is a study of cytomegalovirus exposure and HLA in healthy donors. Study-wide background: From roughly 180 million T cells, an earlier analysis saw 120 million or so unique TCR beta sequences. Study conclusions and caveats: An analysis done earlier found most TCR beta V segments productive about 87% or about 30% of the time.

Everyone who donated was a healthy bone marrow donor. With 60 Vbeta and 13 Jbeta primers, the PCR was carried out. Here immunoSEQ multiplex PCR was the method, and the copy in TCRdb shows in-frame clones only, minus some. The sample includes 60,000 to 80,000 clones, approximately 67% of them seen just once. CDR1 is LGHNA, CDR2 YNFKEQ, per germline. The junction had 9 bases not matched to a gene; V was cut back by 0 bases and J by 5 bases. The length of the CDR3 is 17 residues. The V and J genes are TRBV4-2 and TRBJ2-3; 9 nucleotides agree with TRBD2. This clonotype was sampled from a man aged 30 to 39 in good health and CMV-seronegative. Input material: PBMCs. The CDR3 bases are TGTGCCAGCAGCCAAGACTTCGCGGGGGGGAACCGAGATACGCAGTATTTT. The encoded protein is CASSQDFAGGNRDTQYF.